This T cell receptor beta chain was identified during a study of control samples from healthy donors and cancer patients. CDR1 and CDR2 (germline): MNHEY, SMNVEV (reference sequence). The CDR3 has 15 amino acids. The germline V and J ends were trimmed by 6 bases and 4 bases, with 18 bases remaining between them. Profiled with immunoSEQ multiplex PCR; TCRdb holds only in-frame clones, not every one. The table shows approximately 76,000 clones, with 65% to 90% occurring only once. The V call is TRBV27, the J call TRBJ1-2; no firm D call. Material for sequencing was PBMCs. This TCR derives from a man aged 55 to 70 with head and neck cancer. The CDR3 sequence is CASSPYREGVYGYTF. Written as DNA, the CDR3 is TGTGCCAGCAGCCCCTATCGAGAGGGAGTCTATGGCTACACCTTC.